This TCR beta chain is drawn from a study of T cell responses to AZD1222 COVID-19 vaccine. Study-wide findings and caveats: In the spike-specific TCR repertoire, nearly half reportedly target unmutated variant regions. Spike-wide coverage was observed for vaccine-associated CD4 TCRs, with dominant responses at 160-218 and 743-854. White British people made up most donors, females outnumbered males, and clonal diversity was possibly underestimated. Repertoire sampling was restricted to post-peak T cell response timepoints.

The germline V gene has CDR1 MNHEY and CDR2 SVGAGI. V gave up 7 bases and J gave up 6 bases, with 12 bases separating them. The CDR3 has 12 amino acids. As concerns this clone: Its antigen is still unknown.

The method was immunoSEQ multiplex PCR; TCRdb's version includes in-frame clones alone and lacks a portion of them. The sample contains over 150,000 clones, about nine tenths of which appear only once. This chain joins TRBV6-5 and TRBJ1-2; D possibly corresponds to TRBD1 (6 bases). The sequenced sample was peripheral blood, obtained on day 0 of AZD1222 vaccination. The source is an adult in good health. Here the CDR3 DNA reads TGTGCCAGCAAAGCAGGGGCTAATGGCTACACCTTC. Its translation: CASKAGANGYTF.